These 26 T cell receptor beta chains originate from one sample sequenced in a study of radiotherapy plus CTLA-4 blockade in lung cancer. Clones were sequenced by immunoSEQ multiplex PCR, and TCRdb holds only the in-frame ones, with some missing. The sample has 90,000 or so clones; around 87% are singletons. The sequencing here drew on peripheral blood, taken from a patient treated with radiotherapy plus ipilimumab. The receptors come from a human donor with non-small cell lung cancer who had a partial response to radiotherapy plus ipilimumab.

This clone has only one observation. The chain has TRBV7-6 and TRBJ2-6; 9 positions match TRBD2. V dropped 6 bases and J dropped 4; count of bases not matched to a gene: 10. The germline V gene has CDR1 SGHVS and CDR2 FNYEAQ. This CDR3 spans 17 amino acids. The CDR3 reads CASSSPSGTPGANVLTF. The CDR3 nucleotides read TGTGCCAGCAGTTCCCCTAGCGGGACCCCCGGGGCCAACGTCCTGACTTTC.

The chain recombines TRBV18 with TRBJ2-7; 14 bases map to TRBD2. Germline values: CDR1 KGHSH, CDR2 LQKENI. This CDR3 has 15 residues. V gave up 2 bases and J gave up 5 bases; unmatched junction bases: 2. CDR3 sequence reads: CASSPKTSGRDEQYV. CDR3 DNA: TGTGCCAGCTCACCAAAGACTAGCGGGAGGGACGAGCAGTACGTC.

A few counts support this clone. The rearrangement links TRBV7-9 to TRBJ1-6, with 8 bases identical to TRBD1. V shed 5 bases and J 10 bases; nucleotides not matched to a gene: 7. CDR3 length: 14 amino acids. Germline assignment: CDR1 SEHNR and CDR2 FQNEAQ (reference sequence). The CDR3 sequence is CASSLGQGKSPLHF. CDR3 DNA sequence: TGTGCCAGCAGCCTTGGACAGGGAAAGTCACCCCTCCACTTT. The whole variable domain, remainder taken from reference TRBV7-9 and TRBJ1-6, is DTGVSQNPRHKITKRGQNVTFRCDPISEHNRLYWYRQTLGQGPEFLTYFQNEAQLEKSRLLSDRFSAERPKGSFSTLEIQRTEQGDSAMYLCASSLGQGKSPLHFGNGTRLTVT.

The rearrangement uses TRBV5-6 and TRBJ2-7; 7 nucleotides match TRBD1. Germline CDR1 SGHDT, CDR2 YYEEEE. This CDR3 spans 13 amino acids. Trimming cost V 5 bases and J 9 bases; bases outside gene matches: 11. The DNA for the CDR3 is TGTGCCAGCAGTTCTACAGGGGTTAGGCTGCAGTACTTC. Amino acids: CASSSTGVRLQYF.

The chain carries TRBV18 and TRBJ2-3; 9 bases map to TRBD1. The trim removed 6 bases at V and 2 bases at J, leaving 9 bases unmatched. This CDR3 is built from 16 residues. Germline V gene sequence: CDR1 KGHSH, CDR2 LQKENI. As DNA, the CDR3 is TGTGCCAGCTCTAGGGACAGGGCCGTCATCACAGATACGCAGTATTTT. This sequence encodes CASSRDRAVITDTQYF.

The chain couples TRBV9 to TRBJ1-1; D is ambiguous. V was cut by 0 bases and J by 1 base, with 10 bases left in between. CDR3 length: 15 amino acids. Per germline, CDR1 SGDLS and CDR2 YYNGEE. The CDR3 DNA is TGTGCCAGCAGCGTAGTATTGGCAGGGAACACTGAAGCTTTCTTT. It codes for CASSVVLAGNTEAFF.

The V call is TRBV6-1, the J call TRBJ2-7; 9 nucleotides agree with TRBD1. The CDR3 spans 15 residues. V lost 7 bases, J lost 0 bases, and 7 bases stayed unmatched. Germline values: CDR1 MNHNS, CDR2 SASEGT. The CDR3 coding sequence is TGTGCCAGCACTTTGGGACAGGGTATCTCCTACGAGCAGTACTTC. The encoded protein is CASTLGQGISYEQYF.

The chain carries TRBV28 and TRBJ2-5; TRBD2 might be the D (5 bases). The ends were cut back, 1 base at V and 5 bases at J, with 14 bases in the middle. From germline, CDR1 is MDHEN and CDR2 SYDVKM. This CDR3 is built from 15 residues. The CDR3 DNA sequence: TGTGCCAGCAGTTTATCATCTCTAGGAGGCGAGACCCAGTACTTC. Translating gives CASSLSSLGGETQYF.

The CDR3 DNA follows: TGTGCCAGCAGTGAACGGGGGGGCATTCAGTACTTC. It yields the protein CASSERGGIQYF. The rearrangement links TRBV6-1 to TRBJ2-4, with 8 nucleotides matching TRBD2. CDR3 length equals 12 residues. Germline V gene lookup returns CDR1 MNHNS and CDR2 SASEGT. J gave up 9 bases and V 2 bases, and 0 bases lay outside the gene matches.

V gene TRBV6-5 combines with J gene TRBJ2-2, with 9 bases aligning to TRBD2. The germline V gene encodes CDR1 MNHEY and CDR2 SVGAGI. The CDR3 has 14 amino acids. V lost 10 bases and J lost 7; bases outside the gene matches: 10. CDR3 protein: CATIQREEVGELFF. CDR3 nucleotide sequence: TGTGCCACCATCCAGCGGGAGGAGGTCGGGGAGCTGTTTTTT.

This chain connects TRBV6-1 to TRBJ1-1; D call uncertain. CDR1 is MNHNS and CDR2 is SASEGT in the germline V gene. The CDR3 has 12 amino acids. V was clipped by 5 bases and J by 11 bases, with 15 bases between them. CDR3 bases: TGTGCCAGCAGTTCCTCCGTGACTGGGGCTTTCTTT. Amino acid sequence: CASSSSVTGAFF.

The CDR3, as DNA: TGTGCCAGCAGTTCCCGGGGGGTGAACACTGAAGCTTTCTTT. Its protein is CASSSRGVNTEAFF. V gene TRBV6-5 combines with J gene TRBJ1-1, with D perhaps TRBD1 (5 bases). V shed 4 bases and J shed 0 bases, with 9 bases lying between them. CDR1 and CDR2 from the germline V gene are MNHEY and SVGAGI. This CDR3 spans 14 amino acids.

The chain is built from TRBV5-1 and TRBJ2-7, with 11 positions matching TRBD1. Per germline, CDR1 SGHRS and CDR2 YFSETQ. Germline trimming cut 7 bases from V and 2 bases from J; bases unmatched to any gene: 11. This CDR3 is 16 amino acids long. For the CDR3, the DNA is TGCGCCAGCTCCGGGATGTTGGGACAGGGGGCCTACGAGCAGTACTTC. This codes for CASSGMLGQGAYEQYF.

V is TRBV18 and J is TRBJ2-5; 7 positions match TRBD2. This CDR3 has 14 residues. The V segment lost 2 bases and the J segment 5 bases; nucleotides outside the gene matches: 5. CDR1 and CDR2 from the germline V gene are KGHSH and LQKENI. The CDR3 here is CASSPNGGGETQYF. The CDR3 DNA follows: TGTGCCAGCTCACCAAACGGGGGAGGGGAGACCCAGTACTTC.

This clone was seen just once. The chain recombines TRBV28 with TRBJ2-4; 7 bases line up with TRBD1. The CDR3 is 15 amino acids. With 2 bases clipped from V and 1 base from J, the junction kept 2 bases outside the gene matches. CDR1 is MDHEN and CDR2 is SYDVKM in the germline V gene. The CDR3 protein is CASSLQGEAKNIQYF. The CDR3 nucleotides are TGTGCCAGCAGTTTACAGGGGGAGGCCAAAAACATTCAGTACTTC.

The chain carries TRBV28 and TRBJ2-2; maybe TRBD1 (6 bases). Germline V gives CDR1 MDHEN, CDR2 SYDVKM. Trimming stripped 4 bases from V and 8 bases from J, with 17 bases between. The CDR3 has 15 amino acids. In DNA, the CDR3 is TGTGCCAGCAGTTCAGTGCTAGCAGGGGCGGGGGAGCTGTTTTTT. Translated, it gives CASSSVLAGAGELFF.

The J gene is TRBJ2-1, the V gene TRBV19, with 7 bases lining up with TRBD2. Per the germline V gene, CDR1 is LNHDA and CDR2 is SQIVND (reference sequence). This CDR3 spans 15 amino acids. V lost 5 bases, J lost 7 bases, and 11 bases stayed unmatched. CDR3: CASSYGPGRANEQFF. For the CDR3, the DNA is TGTGCCAGTAGTTACGGGCCGGGGAGGGCGAATGAGCAGTTCTTC.

The V gene is TRBV28, the J gene TRBJ2-7; 7 bases fit TRBD1. The V segment lost 3 bases and the J segment 0 bases; nucleotides outside the gene matches: 5. Germline V gene lookup returns CDR1 MDHEN and CDR2 SYDVKM. CDR3 size: 15 residues. The CDR3 is CASSLPRGSSYEQYF. The CDR3 region has the DNA TGTGCCAGCAGTTTGCCCAGGGGGAGCTCCTACGAGCAGTACTTC.

The genes are TRBV2 and TRBJ2-3; a weak D match, TRBD2 (6 bases). CDR3 length equals 13 residues. V was trimmed by 6 bases and J by 3 bases, leaving 10 bases between them. Germline lookup yields CDR1 SNHLY and CDR2 FYNNEI. DNA of the CDR3: TGTGCCAGCAGGAGGGCGGGGACAGATACGCAGTATTTT. Residues: CASRRAGTDTQYF.

This chain uses TRBV10-1 with TRBJ1-1; D not resolved. Per germline, CDR1 WNHNN and CDR2 SYGVQD (reference sequence). The V end lost 9 bases, the J end lost 1 base, and 15 bases lay between the germline ends. CDR3 size: 14 residues. CDR3 DNA: TGCGCCAGTAACCGTGGGAGGACGAACACTGAAGCTTTCTTT. This encodes CASNRGRTNTEAFF.

The V and J genes are TRBV5-1 and TRBJ2-7, with 10 bases that match TRBD1. CDR1 and CDR2 (germline): SGHRS, YFSETQ. This CDR3 has 14 residues. V lost 5 bases, J lost 1 base, and 3 bases stayed unmatched. CDR3 residues: CASRDRGSSYEQYF. The CDR3 DNA reads TGCGCCAGCAGGGACAGGGGGTCTTCCTACGAGCAGTACTTC.

The CDR3 DNA reads TGTGCCAGCAGCTTTACCGGGACAGGGTTCTCTGGGGCCAACGTCCTGACTTTC. Protein sequence: CASSFTGTGFSGANVLTF. The V and J genes are TRBV11-2 and TRBJ2-6, with TRBD1 identical over 9 bases. Germline loops: CDR1 SGHAT, CDR2 FQNNGV. The CDR3 consists of 18 residues. The trim removed 3 bases at V and 0 bases at J, leaving 6 bases unmatched.

The rearrangement uses TRBV27 and TRBJ1-1; unclear D gene. Trimming pared 8 bases from V and 0 bases from J, leaving 10 bases between. CDR3 length equals 13 residues. CDR1 is MNHEY and CDR2 is SMNVEV in the germline V gene (reference sequence). In nucleotides, the CDR3 is TGTGCCAGCGGGGAGAGAATGAACACTGAAGCTTTCTTT. Amino acid sequence: CASGERMNTEAFF.

CDR3 DNA sequence: TGTGCCAGCGCCTTATCTCTTCGGGGGTCCGGGGAGCTGTTTTTT. Its protein is CASALSLRGSGELFF. V usage is TRBV6-6 and J usage is TRBJ2-2, with D maybe TRBD2 (6 bases). Germline CDR1 is MNHNY and CDR2 is SVGAGI (reference sequence). Deletions cut 8 bases from V and 6 bases from J, with 19 bases between. This CDR3 comprises 15 residues.

This clone was seen a few times. In nucleotides, the CDR3 is TGTGCCAGTAGTATACTTGAGACAGGGGAGACTGAAGCTTTCTTT. Translated, it gives CASSILETGETEAFF. The gene calls are TRBV19 and TRBJ1-1, with 8 bases identical to TRBD1. CDR3 size: 15 residues. The V and J ends lost 2 bases and 5 bases, in that order; junction bases with no gene match: 7. CDR1 is LNHDA, CDR2 SQIVND, per germline (reference sequence).

The chain joins TRBV28 to TRBJ2-1; 8 bases agree with TRBD2. Per germline, CDR1 MDHEN and CDR2 SYDVKM. V trimming: 9 bases; J trimming: 7 bases; junction bases outside the gene matches: 14. This CDR3 is 15 amino acids long. This chain's CDR3 is CASLGLAGGRNEQFF. CDR3 in DNA: TGTGCCAGTCTCGGGCTAGCGGGTGGGCGGAATGAGCAGTTCTTC. Together with reference TRBV28 and TRBJ2-1, the CDR3 gives the full variable domain: DVKVTQSSRYLVKRTGEKVFLECVQDMDHENMFWYRQDPGLGLRLIYFSYDVKMKEKGDIPEGYSVSREKKERFSLILESASTNQTSMYLCASLGLAGGRNEQFFGPGTRLTVL.